This T cell receptor beta chain was documented in a study of OX40 agonist ivuxolimab in advanced cancers. Study context: Clinicians treated patients with ivuxolimab, an agonistic anti-OX40 (CD134) antibody. Dose-escalation patients' cancers were hepatocellular carcinoma, melanoma, renal cell or head and neck cancer. General study findings and limits: Among the lowest peripheral clonal expansion occurred in 0.1-3.0 mg/kg partial responders.

The protocol was immunoSEQ multiplex PCR, while the TCRdb copy is restricted to in-frame clones and leaves out a portion. Found here are tens of thousands of clones, roughly 84% of them singletons; the top ten hold around 7.8%. Germline V gives CDR1 SGHTA, CDR2 FQGNSA. There are 14 residues in the CDR3. J lost 7 bases, V lost 5 bases, and 9 bases had no gene match. As for this clone: The antigen remains undetermined.

Material: CD4+ or CD8+ T cells sorted from blood, obtained in a trial of the OX40 agonist ivuxolimab. The chain links TRBV7-2 to TRBJ1-1, with 8 positions matching TRBD1. This clonotype was sampled from an adult with an advanced solid tumor such as melanoma, head and neck, liver or kidney cancer. In DNA, the CDR3 is TGTGCCAGCAGCCCAACGGGACAGGCCTATGAAGCTTTCTTT. The encoded protein is CASSPTGQAYEAFF.